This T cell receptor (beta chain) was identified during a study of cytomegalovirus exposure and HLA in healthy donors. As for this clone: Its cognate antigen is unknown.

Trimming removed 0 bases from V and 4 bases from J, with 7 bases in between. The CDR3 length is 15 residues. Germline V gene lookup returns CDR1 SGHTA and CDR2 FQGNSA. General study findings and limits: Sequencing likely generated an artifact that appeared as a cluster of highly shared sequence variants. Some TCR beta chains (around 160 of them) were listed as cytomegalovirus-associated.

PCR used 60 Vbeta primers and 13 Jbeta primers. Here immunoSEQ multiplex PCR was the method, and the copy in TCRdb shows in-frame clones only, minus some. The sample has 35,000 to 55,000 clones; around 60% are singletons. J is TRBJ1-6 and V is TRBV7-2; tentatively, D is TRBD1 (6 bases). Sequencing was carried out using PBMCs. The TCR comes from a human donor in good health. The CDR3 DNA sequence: TGTGCCAGCAGCTTAGCGGGACAATATAATTCACCCCTCCACTTT. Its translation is CASSLAGQYNSPLHF. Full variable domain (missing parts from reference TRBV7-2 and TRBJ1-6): GAGVSQSPSNKVTEKGKDVELRCDPISGHTALYWYRQSLGQGLEFLIYFQGNSAPDKSGLPSDRFSAERTGGSVSTLTIQRTQQEDSAVYLCASSLAGQYNSPLHFGNGTRLTVT.